These 18 T cell receptor beta chains came from one sample sequenced in a study of Graves' ophthalmopathy and Graves' hyperthyroidism. Transcripts of RNA were the source for amplifying TCR beta CDR3 regions. HTBI primers were used in a first-round RT-PCR, which preceded a second-round multiplex PCR. MiXCR, applied by TCRdb to the multiplex PCR reads, yields one record per CDR3 protein. The table shows 650,000 to 800,000 distinct CDR3 sequences, with approximately 39% occurring only once. Sequenced sample: peripheral blood. These receptors were taken from an adult man with Graves' ophthalmopathy.

This clonotype has a handful of counts. CDR3 in DNA: TGTGCCACCAGTGAGACGGGACGCACGCGGGAGCAGTTCTTC. It specifies CATSETGRTREQFF. This chain links TRBV24-1 with TRBJ2-5; D tentatively fits TRBD1 or TRBD2 (5 bases each). The assigned J gene may be wrong: the sequence end matches TRBJ2-1 better. This CDR3 has 14 amino acids. CDR1 KGHDR and CDR2 SFDVKD come from the germline V gene.

The table lists this clonotype with a few counts. A much larger clone lies a single base off, so this may be a read error. V and J are TRBV2 and TRBJ1-5, with no clear D. There are 14 residues in the CDR3. Germline V CDR1 and CDR2: SNHLY, FYNNEI. CDR3 residues: CASSEYRRNQPRHF. Written as DNA, the CDR3 is TGTGCCAGCAGTGAATACAGAAGGAATCAGCCCCGGCATTTT.

The chain carries TRBV11-1 and TRBJ2-5; 11 bases fit TRBD2. The germline CDR1 and CDR2 sequences are SGHAT and FQDESV (reference sequence). Losses at the gene ends were 5 bases for V and 4 bases for J; bases not matched to a gene: 12. This CDR3 has 17 residues. The CDR3 loop is CASSLTSGTGSVETQYF. The CDR3 DNA reads TGTGCCAGCAGCCTGACTAGCGGGACAGGGTCGGTAGAGACCCAGTACTTC.

This chain links TRBV6-5 with TRBJ1-1, with D unresolved. V lost 0 bases and J 4 bases, leaving 9 bases between the germline ends. This CDR3 is 14 amino acids long. Germline V lookup: CDR1 MNHEY, CDR2 SVGAGI. The CDR3 coding sequence is TGTGCCAGCAGTTACTCGGCTGGAGCCACTGAAGCTTTCTTT. This sequence encodes CASSYSAGATEAFF.

V usage is TRBV7-2 and J usage is TRBJ2-5; 7 positions match TRBD2. From germline, CDR1 is SGHTA and CDR2 FQGNSA. This CDR3 region has 14 residues. Unmatched junction bases numbered 10, after V lost 10 bases and J lost 2 bases. The CDR3 sequence is CAIRPLGGQETQYF. The CDR3 DNA reads as TGTGCCATCAGACCCCTCGGGGGGCAAGAGACCCAGTACTTC.

This clonotype has a single count. A single base separates this from a much larger clone, so it may be a read error. This chain connects TRBV20-1 to TRBJ1-5, with D maybe TRBD1 (6 bases). CDR3 length: 16 residues. CDR1 and CDR2 from the germline V gene are DFQATT and SNEGSKA (reference sequence). Trimming took off 8 bases at V and 2 bases at J, with 22 bases between the two ends. The CDR3 loop reads CSTGTQGPLGNQPQHF. The CDR3 nucleotides are TGCAGTACTGGGACTCAGGGGCCTCTGGGCAATCAGCCCCAGCATTTT.

In its sample, this clonotype was seen many times. The rearrangement links TRBV10-3 to TRBJ1-1, with TRBD1 matching 8 bases. Looked up from germline, CDR1 is ENHRY and CDR2 is SYGVKD. J was trimmed by 1 base and V by 11 bases; bases with no gene match: 3. CDR3 length: 12 residues. The CDR3 here is CAVGQGNTEAFF. In DNA, the CDR3 is TGTGCCGTTGGACAGGGGAACACTGAAGCTTTCTTT.

This clonotype was recorded once. This chain joins TRBV10-3 and TRBJ1-6, with D perhaps TRBD1 (6 bases). Between the trimmed V and J ends, which lost 6 bases and 5 bases, there was a span of 8 bases. This CDR3 has 13 amino acids. Germline-derived CDR1 and CDR2 are ENHRY and SYGVKD. The CDR3 DNA follows: TGTGCCATCAGGTGGACAGATAATTCACCCCTCCACTTT. Translated: CAIRWTDNSPLHF.

The chain recombines TRBV7-8 with TRBJ1-5; D gene uncertain. The length of the CDR3 is 13 residues. The ends were cut back, 3 bases at V and 7 bases at J, with 10 bases in the middle. Looked up from germline, CDR1 is SGHVS and CDR2 is FQNEAQ. This CDR3 reads CASSLNNEQPQHF. CDR3 nucleotides: TGTGCCAGCAGCTTGAACAATGAGCAGCCCCAGCATTTT.

The table lists this clonotype with a few counts. The rearrangement uses TRBV7-2 and TRBJ2-7, with D tentatively TRBD1 or TRBD2 (5 bases each). Germline values: CDR1 SGHTA, CDR2 FQGNSA. The CDR3 sequence is 14 residues long. V was trimmed by 1 base and J by 7 bases, leaving 14 bases between them. The CDR3 reads CASSLGGRTEEQYF. CDR3 coding DNA: TGTGCCAGCAGCTTAGGGGGGAGAACGGAGGAGCAGTACTTC.

This clonotype was seen a few times. The chain joins TRBV6-1 to TRBJ2-5; 9 bases are shared with TRBD1. The length of the CDR3 is 15 residues. The V gene end was trimmed by 2 bases and the J gene end by 5 bases; junction bases not matched to a gene: 6. Germline V gene data show CDR1 as MNHNS and CDR2 as SASEGT. The CDR3 sequence: CASSEKDRGWETQYF. The CDR3, as DNA: TGTGCCAGCAGTGAAAAAGACAGGGGGTGGGAGACCCAGTACTTC.

CDR3 sequence: CASKAFGQGGTENEKLFF. The CDR3 region has the DNA TGTGCCAGCAAGGCCTTCGGACAGGGCGGGACTGAGAATGAAAAACTGTTTTTT. V is TRBV2 and J is TRBJ1-4, with TRBD1 matching 8 bases. V dropped 7 bases and J dropped 5; count of bases not matched to a gene: 18. This CDR3 comprises 18 residues. Germline values: CDR1 SNHLY, CDR2 FYNNEI.

This chain links TRBV20-1 with TRBJ2-2; D is perhaps TRBD1 (6 bases). CDR1 DFQATT and CDR2 SNEGSKA come from the germline V gene (reference sequence). There are 13 residues in the CDR3. The V and J ends lost 0 bases and 7 bases respectively, with 9 bases between them. The CDR3 DNA reads as TGCAGTGCTAGAGAGGGGGCTGGCGGGGAGCTGTTTTTT. This encodes CSAREGAGGELFF.

Many counts were recorded for this clonotype. The chain carries TRBV7-9 and TRBJ1-2, with a weak D call TRBD1 (6 bases). Germline values: CDR1 SEHNR, CDR2 FQNEAQ (reference sequence). The CDR3 extends over 14 amino acids. Trimming stripped 5 bases from V and 5 bases from J, with 15 bases between. This CDR3 is CASSNQGRRYGYTF. CDR3 nucleotides: TGTGCCAGCAGCAACCAGGGGAGAAGGTATGGCTACACCTTC.

As concerns this clonotype: A single base separates this from a much larger clone, so it may be a read error. The chain carries TRBV2 and TRBJ2-7, with 7 bases fitting TRBD1. J lost 12 bases, V lost 4 bases, and 15 bases had no gene match. CDR1 and CDR2 (germline): SNHLY, FYNNEI. The CDR3 loop spans 14 amino acids. The CDR3 spells CASSGTGYQETRYF. The CDR3 region has the DNA TGTGCCAGCAGTGGGACAGGATATCAAGAGACCCGGTACTTC.

V usage is TRBV14 and J usage is TRBJ1-2; 8 nucleotides line up with TRBD1. V lost 4 bases, J lost 0 bases, and 10 bases stayed unmatched. The CDR3 contains 17 residues. The germline V gene encodes CDR1 SGHDN and CDR2 FVKESK. This chain's CDR3 is CASSLTRTGNTNYGYTF. CDR3 nucleotide sequence: TGTGCCAGCAGCCTAACCCGGACAGGGAATACTAACTATGGCTACACCTTC.

The chain carries TRBV29-1 and TRBJ2-7; TRBD2 might be the D (6 bases). CDR1 SQVTM and CDR2 ANQGSEA come from the germline V gene. The V end was cut by 6 bases, the J end by 4 bases, with 16 bases between. The CDR3 has 13 amino acids. DNA for the CDR3: TGCAGCGTCGACCCCGGGGGACTGTACGAGCAGTACTTC. Protein product: CSVDPGGLYEQYF.

This chain links TRBV2 with TRBJ1-5; D not resolved. The V and J ends lost 8 bases and 1 base respectively, with 15 bases between them. CDR3 length: 15 residues. Per germline, CDR1 SNHLY and CDR2 FYNNEI. The CDR3 DNA reads as TGTGCCAGCCTCCATCGGGGAGGGAGCAATCAGCCCCAGCATTTT. Protein product: CASLHRGGSNQPQHF. The full variable domain, with the rest looked up from reference TRBV2 and TRBJ1-5, is EPEVTQTPSHQVTQMGQEVILRCVPISNHLYFYWYRQILGQKVEFLVSFYNNEISEKSEIFDDQFSVERPDGSNFTLKIRSTKLEDSAMYFCASLHRGGSNQPQHFGDGTRLSIL.